The 8 T cell receptor beta chains reported below all come from one sample, sequenced in a study of blood T cell repertoires in COVID-19. The protocol was immunoSEQ multiplex PCR, while the TCRdb copy is restricted to in-frame clones and leaves out a portion. The sample shows a few hundred thousand clones, around 85% of them seen only once. The source material was PBMCs or T cells enriched from blood (not recorded which). The receptors shown here come from a man aged 25 to 45 who had recovered from COVID-19.

CDR3 residues: CASSLALLAGQFF. The CDR3 bases are TGTGCCAGCAGCTTAGCGTTACTAGCGGGGCAGTTCTTC. The chain uses TRBV7-9 and TRBJ2-1; TRBD2 agrees at 9 bases. This CDR3 region has 13 residues. The ends lost 0 bases at V and 12 bases at J; junction bases unmatched: 3. From germline, CDR1 is SEHNR and CDR2 FQNEAQ (reference sequence).

The J gene is TRBJ1-3, the V gene TRBV6-1; D remains unclear. This CDR3 region has 13 residues. Trimming cost V 1 base and J 4 bases, with 5 bases left between them. CDR1 is MNHNS, CDR2 SASEGT, per germline. The CDR3 bases are TGTGCCAGCAGTGAAGTATCCGGAAACACCATATATTTT. Translated, it gives CASSEVSGNTIYF.

V gene TRBV4-1 combines with J gene TRBJ2-7; D gene ambiguous. Germline CDR1 and CDR2: MGHRA and YSYEKL. The CDR3 is made up of 15 amino acids. Trimming took off 0 bases at V and 2 bases at J, with 11 bases between the two ends. The CDR3 DNA reads TGCGCCAGCAGCCAAGATGGCCACAGCCCCTACGAGCAGTACTTC. This codes for CASSQDGHSPYEQYF.

This clone was picked up one time. The chain combines TRBV30 with TRBJ1-5; maybe TRBD1 (5 bases). The CDR3 consists of 13 residues. Trimming stripped 1 base from V and 5 bases from J, with 9 bases between. Per germline, CDR1 GTSNPN and CDR2 SVGIG (reference sequence). Here the CDR3 reads CAWSGQGYQPQHF. CDR3 DNA sequence: TGTGCCTGGAGTGGCCAGGGATATCAGCCCCAGCATTTT.

The V and J genes are TRBV9 and TRBJ1-1; no reliable D call. Germline V gene sequence: CDR1 SGDLS, CDR2 YYNGEE. The CDR3 has 19 amino acids. The V and J ends lost 3 bases and 2 bases respectively, with 26 bases between them. The CDR3: CASSEPQMTDWTGNTEAFF. Written as DNA, the CDR3 is TGTGCCAGCAGCGAGCCCCAAATGACCGATTGGACGGGAAACACTGAAGCTTTCTTT. Full variable domain (remainder filled in from reference TRBV9 and TRBJ1-1): DSGVTQTPKHLITATGQRVTLRCSPRSGDLSVYWYQQSLDQGLQFLIQYYNGEERAKGNILERFSAQQFPDLHSELNLSSLELGDSALYFCASSEPQMTDWTGNTEAFFGQGTRLTVV.

This clone was observed a single time. The chain links TRBV3-1 (or the pseudogene TRBV3-2) to TRBJ1-1, with D maybe TRBD1 (5 bases). The CDR3 is made up of 14 amino acids. V was cut by 4 bases and J by 4 bases, with 13 bases left in between. The germline gives CDR1 LGHDT, CDR2 YNNKEL (reference sequence). The CDR3 here is CASSPTGGVTEAFF. DNA for the CDR3: TGTGCCAGCAGCCCTACGGGAGGGGTCACTGAAGCTTTCTTT.

This chain connects TRBV2 to TRBJ1-5; TRBD1 is a possible D gene (6 bases). Between the trimmed V and J ends, which lost 7 bases and 1 base, there was a span of 11 bases. Germline V CDR1 and CDR2: SNHLY, FYNNEI. This CDR3 comprises 14 residues. CDR3 sequence: CASTIDRSNQPQHF. CDR3 sequence (DNA): TGTGCCAGCACGATTGACAGGAGCAATCAGCCCCAGCATTTT. The whole variable domain, remainder taken from reference TRBV2 and TRBJ1-5, is EPEVTQTPSHQVTQMGQEVILRCVPISNHLYFYWYRQILGQKVEFLVSFYNNEISEKSEIFDDQFSVERPDGSNFTLKIRSTKLEDSAMYFCASTIDRSNQPQHFGDGTRLSIL.

The chain joins TRBV2 to TRBJ1-1; 7 nucleotides match TRBD1. V shed 6 bases, J shed 4 bases, and the junction held 5 bases outside the gene matches. The V gene's germline CDR1 is SNHLY and CDR2 FYNNEI. There are 13 residues in the CDR3. The chain's CDR3 is CASRDSGGTEAFF. The DNA for the CDR3 is TGTGCCAGCAGGGACTCAGGGGGCACTGAAGCTTTCTTT.